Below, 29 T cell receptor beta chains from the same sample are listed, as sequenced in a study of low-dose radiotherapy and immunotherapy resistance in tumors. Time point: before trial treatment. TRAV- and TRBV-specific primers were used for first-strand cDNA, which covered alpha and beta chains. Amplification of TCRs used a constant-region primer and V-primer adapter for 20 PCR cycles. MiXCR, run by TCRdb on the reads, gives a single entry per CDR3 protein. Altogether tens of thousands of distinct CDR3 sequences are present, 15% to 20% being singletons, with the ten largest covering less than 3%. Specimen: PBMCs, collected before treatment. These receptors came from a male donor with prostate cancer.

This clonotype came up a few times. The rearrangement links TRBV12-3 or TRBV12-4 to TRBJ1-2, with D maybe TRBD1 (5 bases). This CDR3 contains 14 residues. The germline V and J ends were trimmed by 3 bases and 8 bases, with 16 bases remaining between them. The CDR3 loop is CASSFVRGMSGYTF. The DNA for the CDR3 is TGTGCCAGCAGTTTCGTCCGGGGGATGTCGGGCTACACCTTC.

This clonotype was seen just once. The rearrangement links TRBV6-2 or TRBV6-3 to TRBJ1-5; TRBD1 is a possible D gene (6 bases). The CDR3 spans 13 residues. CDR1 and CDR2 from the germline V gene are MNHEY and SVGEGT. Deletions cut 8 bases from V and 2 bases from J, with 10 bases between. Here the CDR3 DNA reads TGTGCCAGCCGCAGGGGTCGCAATCAGCCCCAGCATTTT. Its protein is CASRRGRNQPQHF.

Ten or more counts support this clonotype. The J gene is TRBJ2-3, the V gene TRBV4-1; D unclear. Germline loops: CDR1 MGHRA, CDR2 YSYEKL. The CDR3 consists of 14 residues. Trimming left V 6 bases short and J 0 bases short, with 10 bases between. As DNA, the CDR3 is TGCGCCAGCAGTCTAACAGCTAGCACAGATACGCAGTATTTT. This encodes CASSLTASTDTQYF.

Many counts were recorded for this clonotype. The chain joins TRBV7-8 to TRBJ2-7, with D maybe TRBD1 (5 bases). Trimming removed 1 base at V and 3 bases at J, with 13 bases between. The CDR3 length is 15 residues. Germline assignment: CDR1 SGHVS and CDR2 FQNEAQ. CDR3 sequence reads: CASSLGGRVSYEQYF. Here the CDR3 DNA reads TGTGCCAGCAGCTTAGGTGGCAGGGTAAGCTACGAGCAGTACTTC.

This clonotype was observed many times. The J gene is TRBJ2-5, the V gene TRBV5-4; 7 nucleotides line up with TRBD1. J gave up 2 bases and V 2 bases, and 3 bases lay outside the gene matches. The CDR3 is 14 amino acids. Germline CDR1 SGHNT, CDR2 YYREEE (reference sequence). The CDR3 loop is CASSFRDSQETQYF. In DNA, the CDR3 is TGTGCCAGCAGCTTCCGGGACAGTCAAGAGACCCAGTACTTC.

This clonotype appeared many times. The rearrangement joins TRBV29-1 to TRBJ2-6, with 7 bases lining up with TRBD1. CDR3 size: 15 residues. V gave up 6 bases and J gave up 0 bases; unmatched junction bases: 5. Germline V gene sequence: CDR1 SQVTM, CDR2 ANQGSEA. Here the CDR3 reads CSVGQDSSGANVLTF. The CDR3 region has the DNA TGCAGCGTCGGACAGGATAGCTCTGGGGCCAACGTCCTGACTTTC.

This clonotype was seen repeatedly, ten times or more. This CDR3 is CASSLSRRNTEAFF. The CDR3 DNA follows: TGCGCCAGCAGCTTGTCCAGGCGGAACACTGAAGCTTTCTTT. This chain connects TRBV5-1 to TRBJ1-1; D is unclear. The V gene's germline CDR1 is SGHRS and CDR2 YFSETQ. Trimming cost V 1 base and J 1 base, with 8 bases left between them. This CDR3 is built from 14 residues.

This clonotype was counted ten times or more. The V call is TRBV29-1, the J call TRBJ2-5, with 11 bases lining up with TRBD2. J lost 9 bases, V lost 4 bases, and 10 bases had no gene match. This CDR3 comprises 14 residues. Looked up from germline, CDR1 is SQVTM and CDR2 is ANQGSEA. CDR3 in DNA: TGCAGCGTTGGGGTACTAGCGGGGGACATTTCCCAGTACTTC. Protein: CSVGVLAGDISQYF.

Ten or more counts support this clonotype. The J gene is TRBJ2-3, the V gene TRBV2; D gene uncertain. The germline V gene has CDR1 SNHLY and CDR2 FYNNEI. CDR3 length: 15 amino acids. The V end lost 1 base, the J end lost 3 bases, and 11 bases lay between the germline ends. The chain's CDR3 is CASSEGAEITDTQYF. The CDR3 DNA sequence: TGTGCCAGCAGTGAAGGGGCGGAAATAACAGATACGCAGTATTTT.

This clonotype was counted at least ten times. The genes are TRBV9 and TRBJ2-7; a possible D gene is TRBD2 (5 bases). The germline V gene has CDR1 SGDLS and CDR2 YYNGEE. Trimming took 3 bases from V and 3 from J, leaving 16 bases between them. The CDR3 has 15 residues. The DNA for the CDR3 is TGTGCCAGCAGCGCCACGATCGGGATGGGCTACGAGCAGTACTTC. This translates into CASSATIGMGYEQYF.

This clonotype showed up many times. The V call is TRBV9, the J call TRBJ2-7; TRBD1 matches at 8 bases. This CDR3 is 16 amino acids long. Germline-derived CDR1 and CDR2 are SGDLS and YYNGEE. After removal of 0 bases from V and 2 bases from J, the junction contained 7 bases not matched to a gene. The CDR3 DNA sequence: TGTGCCAGCAGCGTAGCTCCCGGACAGGGAACCTACGAGCAGTACTTC. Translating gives CASSVAPGQGTYEQYF. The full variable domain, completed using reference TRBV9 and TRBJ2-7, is DSGVTQTPKHLITATGQRVTLRCSPRSGDLSVYWYQQSLDQGLQFLIQYYNGEERAKGNILERFSAQQFPDLHSELNLSSLELGDSALYFCASSVAPGQGTYEQYFGPGTRLTVT.

The CDR3 loop is CASSLGEDHEQYF. Written as DNA, the CDR3 is TGCGCCAGCAGCTTGGGGGAGGACCACGAGCAGTACTTC. The chain employs TRBV5-1 and TRBJ2-7; possible D gene TRBD2, 6 bases. From germline, CDR1 is SGHRS and CDR2 YFSETQ. There are 13 residues in the CDR3. V lost 0 bases and J 5 bases, leaving 9 bases between the germline ends.

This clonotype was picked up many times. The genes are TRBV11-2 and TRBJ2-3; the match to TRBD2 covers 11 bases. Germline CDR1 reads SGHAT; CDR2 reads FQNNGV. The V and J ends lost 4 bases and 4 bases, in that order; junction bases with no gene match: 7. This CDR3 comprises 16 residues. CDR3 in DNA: TGTGCCAGCAGCTATGGTAGCGGGGGGGTCCCAGATACGCAGTATTTT. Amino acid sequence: CASSYGSGGVPDTQYF.

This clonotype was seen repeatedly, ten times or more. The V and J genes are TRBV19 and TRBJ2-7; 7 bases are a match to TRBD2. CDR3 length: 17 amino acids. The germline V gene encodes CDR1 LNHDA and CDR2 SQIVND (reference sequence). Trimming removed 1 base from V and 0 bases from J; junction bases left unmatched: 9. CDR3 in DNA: TGTGCCAGTAGTATAGCGGCGCGGCGGGGGAACTCCTACGAGCAGTACTTC. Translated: CASSIAARRGNSYEQYF. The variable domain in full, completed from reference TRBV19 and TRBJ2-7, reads DGGITQSPKYLFRKEGQNVTLSCEQNLNHDAMYWYRQDPGQGLRLIYYSQIVNDFQKGDIAEGYSVSREKKESFPLTVTSAQKNPTAFYLCASSIAARRGNSYEQYFGPGTRLTVT.

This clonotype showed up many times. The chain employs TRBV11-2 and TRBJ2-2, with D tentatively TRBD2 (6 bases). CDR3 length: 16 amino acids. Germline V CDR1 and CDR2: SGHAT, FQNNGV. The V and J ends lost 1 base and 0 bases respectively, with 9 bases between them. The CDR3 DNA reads TGTGCCAGCAGCTTAGGGCGGGGCGCGAACACCGGGGAGCTGTTTTTT. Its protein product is CASSLGRGANTGELFF.

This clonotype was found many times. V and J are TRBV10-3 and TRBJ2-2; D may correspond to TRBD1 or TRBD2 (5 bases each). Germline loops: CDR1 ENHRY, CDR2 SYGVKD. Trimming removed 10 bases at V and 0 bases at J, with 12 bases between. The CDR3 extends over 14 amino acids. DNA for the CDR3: TGTGCCACTTTGGGGGTCGCGAACACCGGGGAGCTGTTTTTT. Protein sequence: CATLGVANTGELFF.

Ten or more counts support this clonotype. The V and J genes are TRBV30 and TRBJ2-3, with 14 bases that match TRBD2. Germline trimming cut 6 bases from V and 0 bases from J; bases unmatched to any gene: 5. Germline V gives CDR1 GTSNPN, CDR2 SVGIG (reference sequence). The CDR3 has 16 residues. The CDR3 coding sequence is TGTGCCTGTCGCGGGACTAGCGGGGGAAGCACAGATACGCAGTATTTT. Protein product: CACRGTSGGSTDTQYF.

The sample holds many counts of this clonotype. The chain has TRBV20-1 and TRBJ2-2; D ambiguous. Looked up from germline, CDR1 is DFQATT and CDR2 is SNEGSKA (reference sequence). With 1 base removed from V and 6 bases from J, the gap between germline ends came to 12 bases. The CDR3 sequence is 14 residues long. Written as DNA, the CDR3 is TGCAGTGCTAGAGTGTCTACACGACCCGGGGAGCTGTTTTTT. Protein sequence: CSARVSTRPGELFF.

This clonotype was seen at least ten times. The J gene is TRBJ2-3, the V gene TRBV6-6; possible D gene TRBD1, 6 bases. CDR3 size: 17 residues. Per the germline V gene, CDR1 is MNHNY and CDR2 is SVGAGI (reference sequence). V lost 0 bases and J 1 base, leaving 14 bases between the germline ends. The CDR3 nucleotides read TGTGCCAGCAGTTACTCGAAGGGGGTGGGGGGCACAGATACGCAGTATTTT. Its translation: CASSYSKGVGGTDTQYF.

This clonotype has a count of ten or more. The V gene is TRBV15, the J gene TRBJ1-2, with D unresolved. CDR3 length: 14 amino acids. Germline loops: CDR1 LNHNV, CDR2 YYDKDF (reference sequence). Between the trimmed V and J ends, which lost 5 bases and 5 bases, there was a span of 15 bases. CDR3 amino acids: CATSPPDGFYGYTF. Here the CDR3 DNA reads TGTGCCACCAGCCCACCTGATGGGTTTTATGGCTACACCTTC.

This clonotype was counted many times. Written as DNA, the CDR3 is TGTGCCATCAGTGAGTCGAGGGAAGAGGGTGGCTACACCTTC. This codes for CAISESREEGGYTF. The chain is built from TRBV10-3 and TRBJ1-2; D is unresolved. This CDR3 has 14 amino acids. Looked up from germline, CDR1 is ENHRY and CDR2 is SYGVKD. V gave up 0 bases and J gave up 7 bases, with 12 bases separating them.

The CDR3 reads CASSPLDDEKLFF. CDR3 bases: TGTGCCAGCAGCCCCCTTGATGATGAAAAACTGTTTTTT. This chain joins TRBV6-4 and TRBJ1-4, with D unresolved. The germline V gene encodes CDR1 MRHNA and CDR2 SNTAGT. This CDR3 has 13 residues. Trimming cost V 6 bases and J 6 bases, with 11 bases left between them.

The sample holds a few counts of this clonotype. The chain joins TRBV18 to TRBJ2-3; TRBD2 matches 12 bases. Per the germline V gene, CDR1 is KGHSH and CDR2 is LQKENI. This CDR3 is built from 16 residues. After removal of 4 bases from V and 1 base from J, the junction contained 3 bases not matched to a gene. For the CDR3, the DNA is TGTGCCAGCTCACTACGGACTAGCGGGGGCACAGATACGCAGTATTTT. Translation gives CASSLRTSGGTDTQYF.

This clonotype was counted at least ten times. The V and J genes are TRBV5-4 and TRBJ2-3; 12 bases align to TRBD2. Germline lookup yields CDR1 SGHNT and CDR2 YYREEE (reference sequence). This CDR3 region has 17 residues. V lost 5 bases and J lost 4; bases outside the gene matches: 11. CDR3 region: CASRRTSGGPGADTQYF. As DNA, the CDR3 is TGTGCCAGCAGGCGAACTAGCGGGGGGCCAGGGGCAGATACGCAGTATTTT.

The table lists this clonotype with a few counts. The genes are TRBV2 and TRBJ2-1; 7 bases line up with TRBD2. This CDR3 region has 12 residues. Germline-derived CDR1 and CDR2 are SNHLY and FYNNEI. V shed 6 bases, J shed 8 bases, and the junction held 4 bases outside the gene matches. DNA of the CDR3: TGTGCCAGCAGCGGACTAGACGATGAGCAGTTCTTC. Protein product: CASSGLDDEQFF.

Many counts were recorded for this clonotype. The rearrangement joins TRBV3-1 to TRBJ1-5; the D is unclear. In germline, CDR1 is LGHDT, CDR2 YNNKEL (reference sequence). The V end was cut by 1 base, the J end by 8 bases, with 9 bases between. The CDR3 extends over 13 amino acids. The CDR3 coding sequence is TGTGCCAGCAGCCAAGGCCCGAGGGAGCCCCAGCATTTT. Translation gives CASSQGPREPQHF.

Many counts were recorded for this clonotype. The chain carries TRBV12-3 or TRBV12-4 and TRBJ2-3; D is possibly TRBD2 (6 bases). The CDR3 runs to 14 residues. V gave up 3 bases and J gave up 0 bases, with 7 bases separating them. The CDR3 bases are TGTGCCAGCAGTTTCGGGGGAAGCACAGATACGCAGTATTTT. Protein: CASSFGGSTDTQYF.

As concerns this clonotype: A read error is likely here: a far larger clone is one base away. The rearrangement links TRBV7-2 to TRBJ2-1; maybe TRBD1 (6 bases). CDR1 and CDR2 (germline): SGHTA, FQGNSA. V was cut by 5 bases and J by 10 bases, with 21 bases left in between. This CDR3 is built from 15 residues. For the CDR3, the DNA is TGTGCCAGCAGCCAGGGGCCAGGTCGCAGCTACGAGCAGTTCTTC. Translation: CASSQGPGRSYEQFF.

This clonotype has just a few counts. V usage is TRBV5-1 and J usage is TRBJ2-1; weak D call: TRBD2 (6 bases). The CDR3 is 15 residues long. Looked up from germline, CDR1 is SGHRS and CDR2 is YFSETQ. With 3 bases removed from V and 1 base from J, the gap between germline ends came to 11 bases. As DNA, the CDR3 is TGCGCCAGCAGCTCGGAGGGGTTATCCTACAATGAGCAGTTCTTC. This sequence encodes CASSSEGLSYNEQFF.